The entry below describes one T cell receptor (beta chain). Repertoires were generated with immunoSEQ multiplex PCR, while TCRdb's copy carries only in-frame clones and drops some. Among about 44,000 clones listed, around 75% were seen once. The data belong to a study of blood T cell repertoires in COVID-19. The overall study: The cDNA or gDNA used as material had been derived from T cells, B-cell-depleted T cells, or PBMCs.

Between the trimmed V and J ends, which lost 0 bases and 7 bases, there was a span of 6 bases. Germline CDR1 is GTSNPN and CDR2 is SVGIG (reference sequence). The CDR3 covers 11 residues. The sample was peripheral blood. The J gene is TRBJ1-1, the V gene TRBV30; no firm D call. The clonotype originates from a man older than 75 with acute or convalescent COVID-19. The CDR3 loop reads CAWSVLSEAFF. DNA for the CDR3: TGTGCCTGGAGTGTACTAAGTGAAGCTTTCTTT. Together with reference TRBV30 and TRBJ1-1, the CDR3 gives the full variable domain: SQTIHQWPATLVQPVGSPLSLECTVEGTSNPNLYWYRQAAGRGLQLLFYSVGIGQISSEVPQNLSASRPQDRQFILSSKKLLLSDSGFYLCAWSVLSEAFFGQGTRLTVV.